These T cell receptor beta chains were read from a single sample in a study of a mutant IDH1 vaccine in newly diagnosed glioma. These receptors have no identified antigens. Libraries were prepared by immunoSEQ multiplex PCR; TCRdb keeps only in-frame clonotypes and omits some of them. Found here are around 32,000 clones, roughly 80% of them singletons; the top ten hold around 7%. The material sequenced was PBMCs, taken from a glioma patient whose treatment included an IDH1 peptide vaccine. The receptors shown here come from a woman aged 18 to 35 with glioma. CDR3s include the opening cysteine and the closing phenylalanine or tryptophan. D genes are given only for firm matches. Not all rows give a size; the values are once, few, many and, for expanded clones, a class.

abundance,v_gene,j_gene,d_gene,CDR3aa,CDR3nt
NA,TRBV5-1,TRBJ2-1,NA,CASSFGSFSEQFF,TGCGCCAGCAGCTTTGGCTCATTCAGTGAGCAGTTCTTC
NA,TRBV5-1,TRBJ2-3,TRBD2,CASSLSWKAGVGDTQYF,TGCGCCAGCAGCTTGTCCTGGAAAGCGGGAGTCGGAGATACGCAGTATTTT
few,TRBV27,TRBJ1-6,NA,CASSRTSGQFPLHF,TGTGCCAGCAGTAGAACCTCGGGACAATTCCCCCTCCACTTT
NA,TRBV4-2,TRBJ2-7,NA,CASSQDRRPTYEQYF,TGTGCCAGCAGCCAAGACAGACGACCTACCTACGAGCAGTACTTC
once,TRBV7-2,TRBJ2-7,NA,CASSLGSRSEQYF,TGTGCCAGCAGCTTAGGGAGTAGGAGCGAGCAGTACTTC
few,TRBV10-3,TRBJ1-1,NA,CAAGSHLNTEAFF,TGTGCCGCAGGGTCGCACCTGAACACTGAAGCTTTCTTT
NA,TRBV19,TRBJ1-2,TRBD1,CASSMWTGGGYGYTF,TGTGCCAGTAGTATGTGGACAGGGGGGGGCTATGGCTACACCTTC
NA,TRBV7-6,TRBJ2-3,NA,CASSHYREDTQYF,TGTGCCAGCAGCCATTACCGCGAGGATACGCAGTATTTT
NA,TRBV12-5,TRBJ1-6,NA,CASGLEGLYNSPLHF,TGTGCTAGTGGTTTGGAAGGACTTTATAATTCACCCCTCCACTTT
NA,TRBV6-6,TRBJ1-4,NA,CASRARSNEKLFF,TGTGCCAGCAGGGCTCGTAGTAATGAAAAACTGTTTTTT
NA,TRBV19,TRBJ2-7,NA,CASMGAAYEQYF,TGTGCCAGTATGGGGGCCGCCTACGAGCAGTACTTC
NA,TRBV11-2,TRBJ1-2,TRBD1,CASSFQQGGYGYTF,TGTGCCAGCAGCTTTCAACAGGGGGGGTATGGCTACACCTTC
NA,TRBV15,TRBJ2-5,NA,CATSRDPGETQYF,TGTGCCACCAGCAGAGATCCAGGGGAGACCCAGTACTTC
once,TRBV6-5,TRBJ2-7,NA,CASSPRTGSLYEQYF,TGTGCCAGCAGCCCCAGGACCGGGAGTCTTTACGAGCAGTACTTC
few,TRBV7-9,TRBJ1-4,NA,CASSLRAEKLFF,TGTGCCAGCAGCTTACGTGCTGAAAAACTGTTTTTT
NA,TRBV9,TRBJ1-3,NA,CASSVGDFTSGNTIYF,TGTGCCAGCAGCGTAGGGGATTTTACTTCTGGAAACACCATATATTTT
NA,TRBV6-4,TRBJ2-3,TRBD2,CASSRSPSGGYSTDTQYF,TGTGCCAGCAGCCGGTCCCCTAGCGGGGGTTATAGCACAGATACGCAGTATTTT
NA,TRBV13,TRBJ1-3,NA,CASSLPLVGNTIYF,TGTGCCAGCAGCCTCCCCTTAGTTGGAAACACCATATATTTT
NA,TRBV6-1,TRBJ1-3,NA,CASSEVVSSGNTIYF,TGTGCCAGCAGTGAAGTCGTTTCCTCTGGAAACACCATATATTTT
NA,TRBV7-2,TRBJ2-5,TRBD2,CASSRSSSGGALETQYF,TGTGCCAGCAGCCGCTCTTCTAGCGGGGGGGCCCTAGAGACCCAGTACTTC
NA,TRBV7-9,TRBJ2-2,NA,CASSSTGTGELFF,TGTGCCAGCAGCTCTACAGGGACCGGGGAGCTGTTTTTT
NA,TRBV5-6,TRBJ2-3,NA,CASSRQFQGTDTQYF,TGTGCCAGCAGCCGACAGTTTCAGGGGACAGATACGCAGTATTTT
NA,TRBV7-2,TRBJ2-4,TRBD1,CASSLGRDRHIQYF,TGTGCCAGCAGCCTCGGACGGGACAGACACATTCAGTACTTC
few,TRBV28,TRBJ1-1,NA,CASSLALRNTEAFF,TGTGCCAGCAGTTTGGCCCTGAGGAACACTGAAGCTTTCTTT
NA,TRBV5-1,TRBJ1-6,NA,CASYLEQSSPLHF,TGCGCCAGCTACCTGGAGCAGTCATCACCCCTCCACTTT
NA,TRBV6-1,TRBJ2-2,TRBD2,CASSEGLAGGPGGELFF,TGTGCCAGCAGTGAAGGACTAGCGGGGGGCCCCGGCGGGGAGCTGTTTTTT
once,TRBV5-8,TRBJ1-3,NA,CASSPRQISGNTIYF,TGTGCCAGCAGCCCCAGACAGATCTCTGGAAACACCATATATTTT
NA,TRBV30,TRBJ2-1,TRBD2,CASSGGALNEQFF,TGTGCCTCTAGCGGGGGGGCCCTGAATGAGCAGTTCTTC
NA,TRBV7-8,TRBJ2-3,TRBD2,CASSFRGGRTDTQYF,TGTGCCAGCAGTTTTCGGGGGGGGAGGACAGATACGCAGTATTTT
few,TRBV18,TRBJ2-2,NA,CASSPGLYDTGELFF,TGTGCCAGCTCACCGGGACTGTACGACACCGGGGAGCTGTTTTTT
NA,TRBV4-1,TRBJ1-5,NA,CASSPGPNAQPQHF,TGCGCCAGCAGCCCGGGACCCAATGCCCAGCCCCAGCATTTT
NA,TRBV4-1,TRBJ2-1,TRBD2,CASSPLAGGTNEQFF,TGCGCCAGCAGCCCCTTAGCGGGAGGAACCAATGAGCAGTTCTTC
NA,TRBV27,TRBJ2-7,TRBD1,CASSLIRQGLYEQYF,TGTGCCAGCAGTCTTATTAGACAGGGCCTCTACGAGCAGTACTTC
NA,TRBV27,TRBJ2-1,TRBD2,CASASPGTSGTNEQFF,TGTGCCAGCGCTAGCCCCGGGACTAGCGGGACGAATGAGCAGTTCTTC
NA,TRBV19,TRBJ2-6,TRBD1,CASSMGTGYSGANVLTF,TGTGCCAGTAGTATGGGGACAGGTTACTCTGGGGCCAACGTCCTGACTTTC
NA,TRBV10-3,TRBJ1-4,TRBD1,CAISEERGQGDINEKLFF,TGTGCCATCAGTGAAGAAAGGGGACAGGGAGATATTAATGAGAAACTGTTTTTT
NA,TRBV5-6,TRBJ2-5,NA,CASSLMGRAETQYF,TGTGCCAGCAGCTTAATGGGACGAGCGGAGACCCAGTACTTC
few,TRBV19,TRBJ2-1,TRBD2,CASSGLSGRDARYNEQFF,TGTGCCAGTAGTGGGTTGAGCGGGAGGGATGCAAGGTACAATGAGCAGTTCTTC
NA,TRBV5-4,TRBJ2-3,NA,CASSPSMNTDTQYF,TGTGCCAGCAGCCCCTCTATGAACACAGATACGCAGTATTTT
few,TRBV29-1,TRBJ1-1,NA,CSVEDHKNTEAFF,TGCAGCGTTGAAGATCACAAGAACACTGAAGCTTTCTTT
NA,TRBV6-5,TRBJ1-4,NA,CASKYSLSNEKLFF,TGTGCCAGCAAATACAGCTTATCTAATGAAAAACTGTTTTTT
NA,TRBV6-5,TRBJ2-5,TRBD1,CASSYGTGISETQYF,TGTGCCAGCAGTTACGGGACAGGGATTTCGGAGACCCAGTACTTC
NA,TRBV19,TRBJ1-1,NA,CASSLQRNTEAFF,TGTGCCAGTAGTCTACAGAGGAACACTGAAGCTTTCTTT
NA,TRBV7-2,TRBJ1-4,NA,CASSSGLGERATNEKLFF,TGTGCCAGCAGCTCAGGATTGGGGGAAAGGGCAACTAATGAAAAACTGTTTTTT
NA,TRBV28,TRBJ1-2,NA,CASSLGSNYGYTF,TGTGCCAGCAGTTTGGGGTCCAACTATGGCTACACCTTC
NA,TRBV14,TRBJ2-7,TRBD1,CASSPLGGTGAYEQYF,TGTGCCAGCAGCCCTCTAGGTGGGACAGGAGCCTACGAGCAGTACTTC
few,TRBV4-2,TRBJ2-5,TRBD2,CASSPSSGAQETQYF,TGTGCCAGCAGCCCCTCTAGCGGGGCCCAAGAGACCCAGTACTTC
NA,TRBV6-1,TRBJ1-2,NA,CASSADLNYGYTF,TGTGCCAGCAGTGCGGACCTTAACTATGGCTACACCTTC
NA,TRBV5-1,TRBJ2-5,NA,CASSSGDMQETQYF,TGCGCCAGCAGCTCGGGGGACATGCAAGAGACCCAGTACTTC
NA,TRBV27,TRBJ2-7,NA,CASSPGGGNYEQYF,TGTGCCAGCAGCCCCGGAGGGGGCAACTACGAGCAGTACTTC
NA,TRBV7-3,TRBJ2-2,NA,CASSLILDQELFF,TGTGCCAGCAGCTTAATTCTTGATCAGGAGCTGTTTTTT
once,TRBV18,TRBJ1-5,NA,CASSPYQTDLYNQPQHF,TGTGCCAGCTCACCCTATCAGACAGATCTATACAATCAGCCCCAGCATTTT
NA,TRBV7-9,TRBJ1-1,NA,CASSNKNTEAFF,TGTGCCAGCAGCAACAAGAACACTGAAGCTTTCTTT
NA,TRBV11-3,TRBJ2-2,NA,CASSLSPGTGELFF,TGTGCCAGCAGCTTATCCCCTGGGACCGGGGAGCTGTTTTTT
NA,TRBV7-8,TRBJ2-3,NA,CASSLTGERADTQYF,TGTGCCAGCAGCTTGACAGGAGAAAGGGCAGATACGCAGTATTTT